This T cell receptor (beta chain) emerged from a study of blood T cell repertoires in COVID-19. Turning to the study itself: The analysed material was cDNA or gDNA that came from T cells, B-cell-depleted T cells, or PBMCs.

Enrolled during active infection, Seattle patients were then followed longitudinally. V shed 6 bases and J shed 7 bases, with 9 bases lying between them. CDR1 and CDR2 (germline): MNHEY, SVGAGI. This CDR3 spans 12 amino acids. This clone has more than one count but fewer than ten. Other DNA sequences from this sample encode an identical CDR3 as well. Assay used: immunoSEQ multiplex PCR; TCRdb lists only in-frame clones, some missing. The sample contains around 470,000 clones, roughly nine tenths of which appear only once. The sequenced material came from peripheral blood. This chain uses TRBV6-5 with TRBJ2-2, with a weak D call TRBD1 (6 bases). This receptor was identified in a man younger than 35 with COVID-19, enrolled during active disease. The CDR3: CASSQGGGELFF. The DNA of the CDR3 is TGTGCCAGCAGCCAAGGGGGCGGGGAGCTGTTTTTT.